This T cell receptor (beta chain) derives from a study of blood T cells in healthy people across ages. There were at least 6 micrograms of total RNA extracted from every sample. This CDR3 spans 12 amino acids. V lost 3 bases, J lost 3 bases, and 5 bases lay in between. The V gene's germline CDR1 is GTSNPN and CDR2 SVGIG (reference sequence). For the second PCR, which ran for about 6 to 12 cycles, a sample-barcoded 5' primer and a J-beta primer mix were used. Each of the cDNA molecules was tagged by a template-switch adaptor with 12 random nucleotides. TCRdb independently ran MiXCR on the 5' RACE reads; one entry per CDR3 protein. Of 950,000 to 1,200,000 distinct CDR3 sequences listed, roughly two fifths were seen once; the top ten hold over 10%.

The sequence was collected from a man younger than 30 in good health. This chain uses TRBV30 with TRBJ2-2; D not resolved. The sample consisted of blood. CDR3 sequence reads: CAWRTDTGELFF. The CDR3, as DNA: TGTGCCTGGAGGACGGACACCGGGGAGCTGTTTTTT.